Sequencing of this TCR beta chain was carried out in a study of Graves' ophthalmopathy and Graves' hyperthyroidism. Study information: No progression to ophthalmopathy over 18 months defined stable hyperthyroidism.

On this clonotype: Antigen specificity is unknown.

Study observations and caveats: Classification of ophthalmopathy versus stable hyperthyroidism by a 13-signature model yielded around 88% sensitivity and around 81% specificity. Blood contained most expanded thyroid clonotypes exceeding 0.001 frequency.

V shed 1 base and J shed 6 bases, with 8 bases lying between them. Germline V gene sequence: CDR1 SGHTA, CDR2 FQGTGA. The CDR3 spans 13 residues. Amplification targeted the TCR beta CDR3 regions, with RNA transcripts as the source material. HTBI primers primed a first-round RT-PCR, and a second-round multiplex PCR followed. TCRdb used MiXCR to reprocess the multiplex PCR reads, holding one entry per CDR3 protein. This sample carries roughly 600,000 distinct CDR3 sequences, about two fifths of them seen once, and the ten largest clones take less than 4.5%. The receptor comes from an adult man with Graves' hyperthyroidism. This rearrangement joins TRBV7-3 to TRBJ2-3; D uncertain. Sequenced sample: peripheral blood or thyroid tissue (not recorded which). The CDR3 reads CASSLSDGDTQYF. CDR3 bases: TGTGCCAGCAGCTTAAGTGACGGTGATACGCAGTATTTT.